This TCR beta chain was recovered during a study of radiotherapy plus CTLA-4 blockade in lung cancer (dated by TCRdb to the late 2010s). Regarding the research as a whole: Objective responses occurred in 18% of enrolled patients, and just over 30% achieved disease control.

CDR1 and CDR2 are drawn from the germline V gene: SQVTM, ANQGSEA. The CDR3, cysteine through phenylalanine, is 14 amino acids long. This entry keeps only the CDR3 DNA: 42 bases, framed from base 1. Trimming leaves V shorter by 4 bases and J shorter by 3 bases, with the junction holding 4 bases beyond the gene matches. Here is what the overall study found, with its caveats: After treatment with radiotherapy and ipilimumab, TCR clones that originated in tumors expanded in peripheral blood. The strongest predictors of response, as reported, were early dynamic changes in blood T cell clones along with a rise in serum interferon-beta after radiation.

The study tested focal radiation therapy combined with CTLA-4 blockade (ipilimumab) in patients with chemo-refractory metastatic non-small-cell lung cancer. As for this clone: The target of this receptor is not known. Base qualities were left out, and no much larger clone turns up one base away.

The protocol used for the library was the immunoSEQ multiplex PCR assay. The immuneACCESS repertoire file appears here via TCRdb, limited to in-frame rearrangements. These files lack a portion of the clones; in checked studies, under half of the deficit traces to unresolved V genes, and the cause of the others is not known. The sample has more than 40,000 clones on record, roughly four fifths of them singletons. The ten largest make up approximately 3.3% of the sample. The source of this sequence is a human donor with non-small cell lung cancer who had stable disease on radiotherapy plus ipilimumab. Rearrangement joined TRBV29-1 to TRBJ1-3; 9 bases in the junction line up with TRBD1. The input for sequencing was peripheral blood, taken from a patient treated with radiotherapy plus ipilimumab. The sequenced DNA: TGCAGCGTTGGGGACAGGGAGATTGGAAACACCATATATTTT. Translated, this is CSVGDREIGNTIYF.